Listed below are T cell receptor beta chains from one sample, sequenced in a study of cytomegalovirus exposure and HLA in healthy donors. Libraries were prepared by immunoSEQ multiplex PCR; TCRdb keeps only in-frame clonotypes and omits some of them. In the table there are 100,000 to 150,000 clones, approximately 90% of which are singletons. The specimen was PBMCs. The receptors stem from a woman between 18 and 30 years old in good health and CMV-seronegative. CDR3s include the opening cysteine and the closing phenylalanine or tryptophan.

j_call | v_call | cdr3_aa
TRBJ2-7 | TRBV10-3 | CAISEPGSPANSYEQYF
TRBJ2-1 | TRBV5-1 | CASSLRTSPYNEQFF
TRBJ1-1 | TRBV28 | CASSLGSGTGVSEAFF
TRBJ2-7 | TRBV28 | CASSLPSEGTSYEQYF
TRBJ2-1 | TRBV6-1 | CASSERIFAVSVESEQFF
TRBJ2-7 | TRBV30 | CAWSVSGGVDEQYF
TRBJ2-2 | TRBV4-3 | CASSQDVAGVTGELFF
TRBJ1-5 | TRBV28 | CASSLRAQPQHF
TRBJ2-1 | TRBV19 | CASSDPGLVLEQFF
TRBJ2-1 | TRBV7-3 | CASSLKSNEQFF
TRBJ2-7 | TRBV30 | CAWMDRVVPYEQYF
TRBJ1-5 | TRBV5-8 | CASSLDRGSDQPQHF
TRBJ1-2 | TRBV4-2 | CASSQDWTGAYGYTF
TRBJ2-7 | TRBV10-2 | CASEAPEAGNYEQYF
TRBJ2-3 | TRBV18 | CASSSPDRTGTDTQYF
TRBJ1-2 | TRBV28 | CASRRQGEDGYTF
TRBJ2-7 | TRBV28 | CASTQGLEQYF
TRBJ1-3 | TRBV11-2 | CASSSQGVSSGNTIYF
TRBJ2-7 | TRBV11-2 | CASSLGFRTGGNEQYF
TRBJ2-1 | TRBV4-1 | CASSQEWTGGNEQFF